This T cell receptor (beta chain) was captured in a study of T-cell reconstitution after alpha-beta-depleted transplantation in children. The V and J ends lost 4 bases and 3 bases, in that order; junction bases with no gene match: 5. This CDR3 spans 15 amino acids. Germline lookup yields CDR1 SGHRS and CDR2 YFSETQ. Study results and limitations: Expanded graft clones numbering several hundred reportedly gave rise to alpha-beta T cells about two months after transplant. Certain patients had high TCRbeta diversity at day 60, and it came from recipient T cells and thymic progenitors that survived. A year had passed since transplant, and T-cell counts and diversity by then came mostly from newly produced T cells.

Notes on this clonotype: Its antigen is undetermined.

The library targeted TCRbeta and was prepared with unique molecular identifiers. Each CDR3 protein gets one entry after TCRdb re-called the PCR reads with MiXCR. The table has about a million distinct CDR3 sequences, about 26% seen once. V gene TRBV5-1 combines with J gene TRBJ2-5; 11 bases are shared with TRBD2. This clonotype was sampled from a boy younger than two who had a stem cell transplant for SCID, so the T cells may come from the graft donor. Material: PBMCs, mostly from graft donor cells, obtained 360 days after TCRalphabeta/CD19-depleted stem cell transplant. CDR3 in DNA: TGCGCCAGCAGCAGGCAGGGACTAGCGGAAGAGACCCAGTACTTC. Translating gives CASSRQGLAEETQYF.